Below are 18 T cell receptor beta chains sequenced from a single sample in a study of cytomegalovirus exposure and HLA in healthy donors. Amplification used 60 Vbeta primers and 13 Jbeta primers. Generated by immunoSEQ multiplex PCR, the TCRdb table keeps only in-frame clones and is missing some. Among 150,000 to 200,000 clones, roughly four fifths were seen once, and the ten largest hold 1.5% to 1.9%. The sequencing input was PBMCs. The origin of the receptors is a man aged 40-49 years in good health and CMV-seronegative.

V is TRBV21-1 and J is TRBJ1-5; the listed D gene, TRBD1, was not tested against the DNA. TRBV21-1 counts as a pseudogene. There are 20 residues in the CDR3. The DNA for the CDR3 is TGTGCCAGCAGCACAAAAAGTCCCCCAGGGCGTCATCGTATGAATCAGCCCCAGCATTTT. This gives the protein CASSTKSPPGRHRMNQPQHF.

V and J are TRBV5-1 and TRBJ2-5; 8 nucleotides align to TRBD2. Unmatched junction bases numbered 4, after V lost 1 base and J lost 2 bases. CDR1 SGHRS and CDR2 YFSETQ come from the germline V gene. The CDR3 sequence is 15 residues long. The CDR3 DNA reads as TGCGCCAGCAGCTTGAGCGGGAGAGGGCAAGAGACCCAGTACTTC. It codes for CASSLSGRGQETQYF. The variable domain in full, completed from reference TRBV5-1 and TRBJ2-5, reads KAGVTQTPRYLIKTRGQQVTLSCSPISGHRSVSWYQQTPGQGLQFLFEYFSETQRNKGNFPGRFSGRQFSNSRSEMNVSTLELGDSALYLCASSLSGRGQETQYFGPGTRLLVL.

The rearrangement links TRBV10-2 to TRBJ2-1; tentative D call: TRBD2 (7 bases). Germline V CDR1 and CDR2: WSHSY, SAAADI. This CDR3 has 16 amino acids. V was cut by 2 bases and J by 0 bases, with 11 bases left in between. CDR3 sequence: CASSEGGGSSYNEQFF. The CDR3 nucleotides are TGCGCCAGCAGTGAGGGGGGCGGGAGCTCCTACAATGAGCAGTTCTTC.

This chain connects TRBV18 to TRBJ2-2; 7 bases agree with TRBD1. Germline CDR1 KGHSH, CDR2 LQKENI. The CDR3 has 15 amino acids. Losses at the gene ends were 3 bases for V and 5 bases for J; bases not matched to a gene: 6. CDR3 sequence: CASSPGTEVTGELFF. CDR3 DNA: TGTGCCAGCTCACCCGGGACAGAAGTTACCGGGGAGCTGTTTTTT.

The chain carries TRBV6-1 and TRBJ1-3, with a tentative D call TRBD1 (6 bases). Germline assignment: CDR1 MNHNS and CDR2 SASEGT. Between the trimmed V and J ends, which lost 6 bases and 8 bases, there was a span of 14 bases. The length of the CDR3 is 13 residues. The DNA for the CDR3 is TGTGCCAGCAGCGGGACATCAGGGTACACCATATATTTT. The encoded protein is CASSGTSGYTIYF.

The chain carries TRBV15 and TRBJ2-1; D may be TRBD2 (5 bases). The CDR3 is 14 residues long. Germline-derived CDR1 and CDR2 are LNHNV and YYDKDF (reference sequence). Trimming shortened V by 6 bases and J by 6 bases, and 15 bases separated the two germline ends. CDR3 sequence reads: CATSSPRRVNEQFF. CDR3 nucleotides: TGTGCCACCAGTAGCCCCCGGCGGGTCAATGAGCAGTTCTTC.

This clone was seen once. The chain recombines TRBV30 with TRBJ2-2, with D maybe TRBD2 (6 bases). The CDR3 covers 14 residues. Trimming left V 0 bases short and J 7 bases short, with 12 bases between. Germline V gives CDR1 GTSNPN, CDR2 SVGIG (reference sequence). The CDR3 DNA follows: TGTGCCTGGAGTGTACCGCTGGGACTCGGGGAGCTGTTTTTT. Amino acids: CAWSVPLGLGELFF. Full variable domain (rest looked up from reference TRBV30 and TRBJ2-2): SQTIHQWPATLVQPVGSPLSLECTVEGTSNPNLYWYRQAAGRGLQLLFYSVGIGQISSEVPQNLSASRPQDRQFILSSKKLLLSDSGFYLCAWSVPLGLGELFFGEGSRLTVL.

CDR3 amino acids: CASSLLGGEQYV. CDR3 in DNA: TGTGCCAGCAGCTTGTTGGGAGGAGAGCAGTACGTC. The chain carries TRBV5-5 and TRBJ2-7; TRBD2 is a possible D gene (6 bases). Trimming stripped 1 base from V and 7 bases from J, with 9 bases between. This CDR3 is 12 amino acids long. From germline, CDR1 is SGHKS and CDR2 YYEKEE (reference sequence).

CDR3 DNA sequence: TGTGCCAGCAGTTTACGAGGCAATGAGCAGTTCTTC. Translated, it gives CASSLRGNEQFF. This sequence joins TRBV27 and TRBJ2-1; no clear D. The CDR3 is 12 residues long. Germline V gives CDR1 MNHEY, CDR2 SMNVEV (reference sequence). Trimming took off 2 bases at V and 6 bases at J, with 5 bases between the two ends.

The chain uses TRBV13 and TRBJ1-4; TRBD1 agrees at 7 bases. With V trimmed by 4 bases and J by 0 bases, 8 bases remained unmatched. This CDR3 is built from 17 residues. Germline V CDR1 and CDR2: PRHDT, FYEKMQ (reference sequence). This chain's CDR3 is CASSSGTASSTNEKLFF. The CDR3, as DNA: TGTGCCAGCAGCTCGGGGACAGCATCCTCAACTAATGAAAAACTGTTTTTT.

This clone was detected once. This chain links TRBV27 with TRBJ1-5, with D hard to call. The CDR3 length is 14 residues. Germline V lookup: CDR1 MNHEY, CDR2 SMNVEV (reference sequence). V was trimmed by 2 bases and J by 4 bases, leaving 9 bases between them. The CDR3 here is CASSLRWENQPQHF. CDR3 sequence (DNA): TGTGCCAGCAGTTTACGGTGGGAGAATCAGCCCCAGCATTTT.

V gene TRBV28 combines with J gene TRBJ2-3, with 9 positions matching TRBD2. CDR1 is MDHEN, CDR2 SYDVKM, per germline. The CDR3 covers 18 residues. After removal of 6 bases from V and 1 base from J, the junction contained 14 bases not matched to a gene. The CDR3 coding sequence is TGTGCCAGCAGAGTAGCGGGAGAAAAGCCCGTCGGCACAGATACGCAGTATTTT. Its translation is CASRVAGEKPVGTDTQYF.

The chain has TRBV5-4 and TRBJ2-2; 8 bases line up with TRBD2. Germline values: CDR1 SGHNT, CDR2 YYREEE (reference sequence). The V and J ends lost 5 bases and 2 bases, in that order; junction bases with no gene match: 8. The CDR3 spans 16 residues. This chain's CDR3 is CASSTGLALNTGELFF. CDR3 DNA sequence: TGTGCCAGCAGTACTGGACTAGCTCTTAACACCGGGGAGCTGTTTTTT.

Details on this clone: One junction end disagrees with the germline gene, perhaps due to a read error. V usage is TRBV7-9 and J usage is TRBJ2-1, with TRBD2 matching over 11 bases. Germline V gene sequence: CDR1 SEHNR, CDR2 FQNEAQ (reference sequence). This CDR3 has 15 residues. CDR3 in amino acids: CASSLAGGRTNEQFF. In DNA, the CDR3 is TGTGCCAGCAGCCTAGCGGGAGGTCGGACAAATGAGCAGTTCTTC.

The CDR3, as DNA: TGTGCCAGCAGCTTCCAGGGGCAATCTGGAAACACCATATATTTT. This gives the protein CASSFQGQSGNTIYF. This rearrangement joins TRBV13 to TRBJ1-3; D might be TRBD1 (6 bases). Deletions cut 3 bases from V and 1 base from J, with 10 bases between. CDR1 and CDR2 from the germline V gene are PRHDT and FYEKMQ (reference sequence). The CDR3 sequence is 15 residues long. Full variable domain (outside the CDR3, taken from reference TRBV13 and TRBJ1-3): AAGVIQSPRHLIKEKRETATLKCYPIPRHDTVYWYQQGPGQDPQFLISFYEKMQSDKGSIPDRFSAQQFSDYHSELNMSSLELGDSALYFCASSFQGQSGNTIYFGEGSWLTVV.

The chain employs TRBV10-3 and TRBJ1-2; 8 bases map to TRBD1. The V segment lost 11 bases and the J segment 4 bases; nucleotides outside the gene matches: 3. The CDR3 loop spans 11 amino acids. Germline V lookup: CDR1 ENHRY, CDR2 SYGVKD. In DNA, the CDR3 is TGTGCCGCCGGACAGGGCTATGGCTACACCTTC. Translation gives CAAGQGYGYTF.

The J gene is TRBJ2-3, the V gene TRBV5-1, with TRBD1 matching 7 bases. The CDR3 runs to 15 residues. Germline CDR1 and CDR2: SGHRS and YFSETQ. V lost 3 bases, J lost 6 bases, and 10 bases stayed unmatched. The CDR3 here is CASSSNRGQTDTQYF. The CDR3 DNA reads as TGCGCCAGCAGCTCTAACAGGGGACAAACGGATACGCAGTATTTT.

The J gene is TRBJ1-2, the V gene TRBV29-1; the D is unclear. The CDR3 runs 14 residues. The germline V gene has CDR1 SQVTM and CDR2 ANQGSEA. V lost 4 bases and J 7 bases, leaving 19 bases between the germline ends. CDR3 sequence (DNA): TGCAGCGTTGCCCCCAGCGAAAGGAATGTTGGCTACACCTTC. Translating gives CSVAPSERNVGYTF.